Below, one T cell receptor (beta chain) is given with its context. These data belong to a study of blood T cells in healthy people across ages. Then a second PCR, running about 7 to 11 cycles, was carried out with a sample-barcoded 5' primer and a J-beta primer mix. Carrying 12 random nucleotides, a template-switch adaptor labeled each individual cDNA molecule. TCRdb ran MiXCR on the 5' RACE reads and lists one entry per CDR3 protein. The profile shows about 680,000 distinct CDR3 sequences, around half of them singletons. V gave up 4 bases and J gave up 6 bases; unmatched junction bases: 7. The germline V gene encodes CDR1 SGHRS and CDR2 YFSETQ. The CDR3 length is 14 residues.

Sequences were obtained from blood. This sequence joins TRBV5-1 and TRBJ2-1; the match to TRBD2 covers 7 bases. The origin of this receptor is a woman in her fifties or sixties in good health. Here the CDR3 reads CASSDGLGRNEQFF. For the CDR3, the DNA is TGCGCCAGCAGCGACGGACTAGGTCGCAATGAGCAGTTCTTC. The variable domain in full, completed from reference TRBV5-1 and TRBJ2-1, reads KAGVTQTPRYLIKTRGQQVTLSCSPISGHRSVSWYQQTPGQGLQFLFEYFSETQRNKGNFPGRFSGRQFSNSRSEMNVSTLELGDSALYLCASSDGLGRNEQFFGPGTRLTVL.